Following are 8 T cell receptor beta chains from one sample sequenced in a study of blood T cell dynamics during melanoma immunotherapy. Profiling relied on immunoSEQ multiplex PCR, and the TCRdb table lists in-frame clones only, not all of them. The table has 13,000 or so clones, 92% seen once. Time point here: pre-treatment baseline. Sequenced here: effector memory CD8+ T cells from blood, sampled from a patient treated with checkpoint blockade. The receptors were gathered from a human donor with melanoma.

This chain connects TRBV7-3 to TRBJ2-7; a weak D match, TRBD2 (6 bases). Germline CDR1 is SGHTA and CDR2 is FQGTGA. V gave up 5 bases and J gave up 2 bases, with 16 bases separating them. This CDR3 comprises 15 residues. The CDR3 DNA reads TGTGCCAGCAGCCCTACTCCGGGCGGGGCCTACGAGCAGTACTTC. Amino acid sequence: CASSPTPGGAYEQYF.

The chain employs TRBV5-4 and TRBJ2-7; maybe TRBD1 (5 bases). The CDR3 runs 13 residues. Germline CDR1 SGHNT, CDR2 YYREEE (reference sequence). Trimming stripped 6 bases from V and 6 bases from J, with 16 bases between. CDR3 nucleotides: TGTGCCAGCAACCTGGACACCTCCGGCGAGCAGTACTTC. Translating gives CASNLDTSGEQYF.

V and J are TRBV5-5 and TRBJ2-1; D not certain. From germline, CDR1 is SGHKS and CDR2 YYEKEE (reference sequence). CDR3 size: 13 residues. The V end lost 3 bases, the J end lost 5 bases, and 9 bases lay between the germline ends. CDR3 amino acids: CASSSRGNNEQFF. Here the CDR3 DNA reads TGTGCCAGCAGCTCGCGAGGTAACAATGAGCAGTTCTTC.

The V call is TRBV6-1, the J call TRBJ1-2; D not resolved. The CDR3 is made up of 13 amino acids. The V end was cut by 1 base, the J end by 4 bases, with 7 bases between. Looked up from germline, CDR1 is MNHNS and CDR2 is SASEGT. CDR3 bases: TGTGCCAGCAGTGAAGGGCAACCCTATGGCTACACCTTC. Translating gives CASSEGQPYGYTF.

This clone was seen a single time. The chain combines TRBV4-1 with TRBJ2-7; TRBD1 matches 11 bases. CDR1 is MGHRA and CDR2 is YSYEKL in the germline V gene. V lost 4 bases, J lost 3 bases, and 5 bases stayed unmatched. The CDR3 sequence is 15 residues long. CDR3 in amino acids: CASSPVGTGGYEQYF. In DNA, the CDR3 is TGCGCCAGCAGCCCAGTAGGGACAGGGGGCTACGAGCAGTACTTC.

Concerning this clone itself: An end of the junction differs from the germline gene, which may be a read error. The chain recombines TRBV9 with TRBJ1-4, with 11 bases matching TRBD1. This CDR3 has 17 amino acids. The germline V gene encodes CDR1 SGDLS and CDR2 YYNGEE. The CDR3 DNA sequence: TGTGCCAGCAGCGTAGAGGGACAGGGGGAAACTAATAAAAAACTGTTTTTT. It codes for CASSVEGQGETNKKLFF.

This sequence joins TRBV19 and TRBJ2-7; tentative D call: TRBD1 (6 bases). Trimming shortened V by 3 bases and J by 2 bases, and 11 bases separated the two germline ends. CDR1 is LNHDA, CDR2 SQIVND, per germline (reference sequence). There are 14 residues in the CDR3. The CDR3 nucleotides read TGTGCCAGTAGTATTTGGCAGGGGACCTACGAGCAGTACTTC. Translation: CASSIWQGTYEQYF.

This clone came up once. This chain's CDR3 is CASSSSGSSYEQYF. In DNA form, the CDR3 reads TGTGCCAGCAGCTCCTCGGGGAGCTCCTACGAGCAGTACTTC. V gene TRBV5-4 combines with J gene TRBJ2-7; D is perhaps TRBD2 (5 bases). V was cut by 3 bases and J by 0 bases, with 10 bases left in between. Germline values: CDR1 SGHNT, CDR2 YYREEE (reference sequence). The CDR3 spans 14 residues.